This T cell receptor beta chain appears in the sequencing data of a study of cytomegalovirus exposure and HLA in healthy donors. The germline CDR1 and CDR2 sequences are GTSNPN and SVGIG (reference sequence). This CDR3 is built from 13 residues. Trimming removed 2 bases at V and 2 bases at J, with 9 bases between. The PCR employed 60 Vbeta primers together with 13 Jbeta primers. TCRdb's table, derived via immunoSEQ multiplex PCR, lists solely in-frame clones and lacks some. Here the sample table reports around 40,000 clones. This chain joins TRBV30 and TRBJ1-2; D is unresolved. Sequenced input: PBMCs. This receptor was identified in a human donor in good health. CDR3 protein: CAWSHIRNYGYTF. Here the CDR3 DNA reads TGTGCCTGGAGTCATATCCGGAACTATGGCTACACCTTC.